This record covers a single TCR beta chain. Participant age was roughly 18 to 100 years, and participants resided in roughly 25 US areas. Membership in each cohort depended on participant-reported clinical history. This record comes from a study of blood T cell repertoires in COVID-19. Study background: Sources were T cells, B-cell-depleted T cells, or PBMCs; the material itself was cDNA or gDNA.

Original processing methods: Reference gene primer amplification gave estimated nucleated cell counts. Sequencing used immunoSEQ multiplex PCR; TCRdb keeps in-frame clones, though not all of them. That table furnishes V, J and clone size, whereas the DNA furnished D and trimming. The data hold under 350,000 clones, with just over 85% observed a single time. From germline, CDR1 is MNHEY and CDR2 SVGAGI. V lost 9 bases and J lost 4, with 15 bases in between. The CDR3 runs to 13 residues. This clonotype was sampled from a middle-aged woman with acute COVID-19. Sequenced sample: PBMCs or T cells enriched from blood (not recorded which). The V gene is TRBV6-5, the J gene TRBJ1-2; weak D call: TRBD1 (5 bases). DNA of the CDR3: TGTGCCAGTAGCGGGGGGTGGAGCTATGGCTACACCTTC. It specifies CASSGGWSYGYTF.